A single sample is the source of the 7 T cell receptor beta chains below, sequenced in a study of cytomegalovirus exposure and HLA in healthy donors. PCR was performed using 60 Vbeta and 13 Jbeta primers. Using immunoSEQ multiplex PCR, the repertoire was profiled, and TCRdb retains in-frame clones only, with some absent. Here the sample spans roughly 50,000 clones, less than 85% being singletons. Sequencing was carried out using PBMCs. The source of these receptors is a man aged 25-45 years in good health and CMV-seropositive.

This rearrangement joins TRBV7-8 to TRBJ2-1, with TRBD1 matching 8 bases. Germline CDR1 is SGHVS and CDR2 is FQNEAQ. V lost 5 bases, J lost 4 bases, and 7 bases stayed unmatched. This CDR3 spans 15 amino acids. CDR3 sequence reads: CASSRGTGPYNEQFF. In DNA form, the CDR3 reads TGTGCCAGCAGCCGCGGGACAGGCCCATACAATGAGCAGTTCTTC. The full variable domain, rest sourced from reference TRBV7-8 and TRBJ2-1, is GAGVSQSPRYKVAKRGQDVALRCDPISGHVSLFWYQQALGQGPEFLTYFQNEAQLDKSGLPSDRFFAERPEGSVSTLKIQRTQQEDSAVYLCASSRGTGPYNEQFFGPGTRLTVL.

The rearrangement uses TRBV6-4 and TRBJ2-2; tentatively, D is TRBD2 (5 bases). The CDR3 extends over 14 amino acids. CDR1 and CDR2 (germline): MRHNA, SNTAGT. V was cut by 4 bases and J by 5 bases, with 11 bases left in between. The CDR3 reads CASSGTPGTGELFF. The CDR3 coding sequence is TGTGCCAGCAGTGGGACGCCGGGAACCGGGGAGCTGTTTTTT.

This clone was recorded a few times. The chain carries TRBV30 and TRBJ1-4; 7 bases line up with TRBD1. V lost 3 bases, J lost 3 bases, and 7 bases stayed unmatched. Germline V lookup: CDR1 GTSNPN, CDR2 SVGIG (reference sequence). This CDR3 has 15 residues. CDR3 nucleotide sequence: TGTGCCTGGAGCAACCGACAGGGATCTAATGAAAAACTGTTTTTT. Its translation: CAWSNRQGSNEKLFF.

This chain joins TRBV6-4 and TRBJ1-1, with TRBD1 identical over 11 bases. CDR1 and CDR2 (germline): MRHNA, SNTAGT. The CDR3 length is 14 residues. The V segment lost 6 bases and the J segment 4 bases; nucleotides outside the gene matches: 4. The CDR3 is CASRPGQGGTEAFF. The DNA of the CDR3 is TGTGCCAGCAGGCCGGGACAGGGGGGCACTGAAGCTTTCTTT.

The chain combines TRBV7-9 with TRBJ2-7; 9 nucleotides match TRBD1. J gave up 2 bases and V 3 bases, and 14 bases lay outside the gene matches. The germline V gene has CDR1 SEHNR and CDR2 FQNEAQ (reference sequence). This CDR3 has 18 amino acids. The CDR3: CASSLTGGSGQGPYEQYF. DNA of the CDR3: TGTGCCAGCAGCTTGACGGGGGGCTCTGGACAGGGGCCCTACGAGCAGTACTTC.

This rearrangement joins TRBV7-2 to TRBJ2-5; 9 bases fit TRBD2. The V gene's germline CDR1 is SGHTA and CDR2 FQGNSA. The V and J ends lost 0 bases and 1 base, in that order; junction bases with no gene match: 6. CDR3 length: 17 residues. For the CDR3, the DNA is TGTGCCAGCAGCTTAGCGGTCCAGCGGGGGGTCCAAGAGACCCAGTACTTC. Translation: CASSLAVQRGVQETQYF.

This clone was counted a single time. In nucleotides, the CDR3 is TGTGCCAGCAGCTCCCGACAGGGGAGGTCTGGGGCCAACGTCCTGACTTTC. Amino acids: CASSSRQGRSGANVLTF. The genes are TRBV28 and TRBJ2-6; 8 bases align to TRBD1. The ends lost 6 bases at V and 1 base at J; junction bases unmatched: 8. The CDR3 has 17 amino acids. Germline CDR1 is MDHEN and CDR2 is SYDVKM.